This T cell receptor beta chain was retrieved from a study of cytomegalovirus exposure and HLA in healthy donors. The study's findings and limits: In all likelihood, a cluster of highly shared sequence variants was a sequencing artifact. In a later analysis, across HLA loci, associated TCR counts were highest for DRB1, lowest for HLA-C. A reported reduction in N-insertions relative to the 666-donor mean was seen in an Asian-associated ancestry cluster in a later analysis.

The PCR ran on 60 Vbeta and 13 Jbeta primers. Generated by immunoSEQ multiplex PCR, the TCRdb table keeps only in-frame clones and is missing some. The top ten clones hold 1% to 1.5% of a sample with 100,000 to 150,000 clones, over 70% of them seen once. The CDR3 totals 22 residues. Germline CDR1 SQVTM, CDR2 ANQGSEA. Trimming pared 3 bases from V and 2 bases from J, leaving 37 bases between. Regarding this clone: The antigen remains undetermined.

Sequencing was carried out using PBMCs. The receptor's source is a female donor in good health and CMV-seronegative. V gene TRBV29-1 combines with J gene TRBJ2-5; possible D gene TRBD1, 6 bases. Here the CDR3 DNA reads TGCAGCGTTGACGGACAGTCAGCCGCGCTCGCACAGCTTGGGTGCGTACAAGAGACCCAGTACTTC. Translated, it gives CSVDGQSAALAQLGCVQETQYF.